This TCR beta chain was obtained from a study of blood T cell repertoires in COVID-19. Overall study: The United States, Italy and Spain provided the acute and convalescent COVID-19 samples. T cells, B-cell-depleted T cells, or PBMCs provided the cDNA or gDNA that served as material.

Original processing methods: Amplification from reference gene primers served as the basis for estimated nucleated cell counts. Some clones are missing from TCRdb's copy, which holds only in-frame ones; the method was immunoSEQ multiplex PCR. Clone size and V and J calls were adopted from that table, with D and trimming inferred from the DNA. The sample carries fewer than 300,000 clones, more than 85% recorded once. Seattle cases were enrolled at active infection and followed longitudinally. Germline lookup yields CDR1 KGHDR and CDR2 SFDVKD. The CDR3 spans 14 residues. The V gene end was trimmed by 3 bases and the J gene end by 5 bases; junction bases not matched to a gene: 4.

The chain links TRBV24-1 to TRBJ2-3; 7 bases map to TRBD1. The sequenced sample was peripheral blood. This sequence originates from a person under 35 with COVID-19, enrolled during active disease. The chain's CDR3 is CATSDPGTEDTQYF. The CDR3, as DNA: TGTGCCACCAGTGATCCGGGGACAGAAGATACGCAGTATTTT.